This T cell receptor (beta chain) was documented in a study of blood T cells in healthy people across ages. General study findings and limits: From one million sequenced T cells, diversity estimates were lower bounds. Greater diversity and more naive CD4+ cells were seen in long-lived donors than in aged donors.

All donors came from Russia, were Caucasian and healthy, and spanned ages roughly 6 to 95. The second PCR ran about 6 to 11 cycles with a sample-barcoded 5' primer and J-beta primers. Every cDNA molecule bore a tag from a template-switch adaptor containing 12 random nucleotides. A single record per CDR3 protein comes from TCRdb applying MiXCR to the 5' RACE reads. The sample carries 650,000 to 700,000 distinct CDR3 sequences, 52% recorded once. A note on this clonotype: The antigen remains unidentified.

Sequenced sample: blood. The source of this sequence is an elderly woman in good health.

CDR3 in DNA: TGCAGTGCTCTGGGGGTCCCCTATGGCTACACCTTC. This translates into CSALGVPYGYTF. The V call is TRBV20-1, the J call TRBJ1-2; a weak D match, TRBD1 (5 bases). Germline CDR1 and CDR2: DFQATT and SNEGSKA (reference sequence). V was shortened by 5 bases and J by 4 bases, with 11 bases between the two germline ends. The CDR3 contains 12 residues.